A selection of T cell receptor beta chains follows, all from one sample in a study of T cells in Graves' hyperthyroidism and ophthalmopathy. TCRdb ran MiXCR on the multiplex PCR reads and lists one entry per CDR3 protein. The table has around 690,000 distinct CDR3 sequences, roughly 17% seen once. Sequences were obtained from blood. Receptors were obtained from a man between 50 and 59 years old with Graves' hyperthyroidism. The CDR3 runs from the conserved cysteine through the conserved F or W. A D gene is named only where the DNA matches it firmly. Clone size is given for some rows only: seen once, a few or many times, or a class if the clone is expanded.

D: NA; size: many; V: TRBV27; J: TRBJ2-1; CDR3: CASSLFRGVSSEQFF; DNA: TGTGCCAGCAGTTTATTCCGCGGTGTATCAAGTGAGCAGTTCTTC
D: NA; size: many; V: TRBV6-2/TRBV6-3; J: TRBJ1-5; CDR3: CASSYSRGKGSGNQPQHF; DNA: TGTGCCAGCAGTTACTCCAGGGGTAAAGGTTCGGGCAATCAGCCCCAGCATTTT
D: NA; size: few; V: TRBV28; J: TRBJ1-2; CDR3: CASSLDSTSYGYTF; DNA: TGTGCCAGCAGTTTAGACTCGACCAGCTATGGCTACACCTTC
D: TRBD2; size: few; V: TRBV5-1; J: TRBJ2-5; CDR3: CASIREGGPETQYF; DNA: TGCGCCAGCATTAGAGAGGGAGGGCCAGAGACCCAGTACTTC
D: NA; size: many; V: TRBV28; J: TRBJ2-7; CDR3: CASRGGRDSSYEQYF; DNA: TGTGCCAGCAGGGGCGGGCGGGACAGCTCCTACGAGCAGTACTTC
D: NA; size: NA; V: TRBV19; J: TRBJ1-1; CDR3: CASKWGANTEAFF; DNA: TGTGCCAGTAAATGGGGAGCGAACACTGAAGCTTTCTTT
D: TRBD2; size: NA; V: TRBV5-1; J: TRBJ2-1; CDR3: CASSSGTSGPYNEQFF; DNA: TGCGCCAGCAGCTCCGGGACTAGCGGCCCTTACAATGAGCAGTTCTTC
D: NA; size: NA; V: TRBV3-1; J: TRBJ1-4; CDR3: CASSPMTSGEKLFF; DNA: TGTGCCAGCAGCCCCATGACAAGTGGAGAAAAACTGTTTTTT
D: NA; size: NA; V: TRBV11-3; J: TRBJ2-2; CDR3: CASSLRADPGELFF; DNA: TGTGCCAGCAGCTTAAGAGCTGACCCCGGGGAGCTGTTTTTT
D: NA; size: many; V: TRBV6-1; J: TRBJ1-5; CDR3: CASSTGGRNQPQHF; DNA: TGTGCCAGCAGTACGGGGGGGCGTAATCAGCCCCAGCATTTT
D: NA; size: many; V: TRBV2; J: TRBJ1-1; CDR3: CASSGHRNTEAFF; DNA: TGTGCCAGCAGCGGGCATAGGAACACTGAAGCTTTCTTT
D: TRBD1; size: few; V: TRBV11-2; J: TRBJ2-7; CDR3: CASGLGTGWSYEQYF; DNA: TGTGCCAGCGGCTTGGGGACAGGTTGGTCCTACGAGCAGTACTTC
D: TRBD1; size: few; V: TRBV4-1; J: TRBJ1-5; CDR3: CASSQGDRASQPQHF; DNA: TGCGCCAGCAGCCAGGGCGACAGGGCCTCCCAGCCCCAGCATTTT
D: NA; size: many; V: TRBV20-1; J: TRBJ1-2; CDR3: CSAPPPIYGYTF; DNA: TGCAGTGCCCCACCCCCCATCTATGGCTACACCTTC
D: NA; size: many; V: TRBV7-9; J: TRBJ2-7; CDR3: CASQAGEQYF; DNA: TGTGCCTCTCAGGCCGGCGAGCAGTACTTC
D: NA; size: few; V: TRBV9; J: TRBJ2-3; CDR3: CASSPGRLDTQYF; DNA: TGTGCCAGCAGCCCAGGACGGTTAGATACGCAGTATTTT
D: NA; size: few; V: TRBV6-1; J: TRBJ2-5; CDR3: CASRTRPRGETQYF; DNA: TGTGCCAGCCGAACGAGGCCTCGCGGGGAGACCCAGTACTTC
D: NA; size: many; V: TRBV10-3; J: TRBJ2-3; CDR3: CAIRNTGRRETDTQYF; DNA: TGTGCCATCAGAAATACAGGGAGGAGAGAGACAGATACGCAGTATTTT
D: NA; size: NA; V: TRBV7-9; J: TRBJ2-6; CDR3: CASSLSRGAGANVLTF; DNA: TGTGCCAGCAGCTTAAGTAGGGGGGCTGGGGCCAACGTCCTGACTTTC
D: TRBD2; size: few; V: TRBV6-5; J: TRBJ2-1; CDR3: CASSYGGDNEQFF; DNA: TGTGCCAGCAGTTACGGGGGGGACAATGAGCAGTTCTTC
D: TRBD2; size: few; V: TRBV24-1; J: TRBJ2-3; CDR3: CATSDAGLATDTQYF; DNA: TGTGCCACCAGTGATGCCGGACTAGCGACAGATACGCAGTATTTT
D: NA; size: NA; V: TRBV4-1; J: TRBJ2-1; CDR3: CAGSLVSYNEQFF; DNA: TGCGCCGGCAGCCTCGTTTCCTACAATGAGCAGTTCTTC
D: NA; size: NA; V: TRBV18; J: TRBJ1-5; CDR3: CASSEGGYQPRHF; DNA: TGTGCCAGCTCGGAAGGGGGGTATCAGCCCCGGCATTTT
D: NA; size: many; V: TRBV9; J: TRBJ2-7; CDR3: CASSTRPGTMGYEQYF; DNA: TGTGCCAGCAGCACCAGACCCGGGACGATGGGCTACGAGCAGTACTTC
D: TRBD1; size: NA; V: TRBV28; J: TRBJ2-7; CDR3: CASSARTGGAQEQYF; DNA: TGTGCCAGCAGTGCCAGGACAGGGGGCGCCCAGGAGCAGTACTTC
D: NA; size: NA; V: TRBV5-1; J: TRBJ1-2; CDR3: CASSLGRAEDYGDTF; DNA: TGCGCCAGCAGCTTGGGTAGGGCGGAAGATTATGGCGACACCTTC
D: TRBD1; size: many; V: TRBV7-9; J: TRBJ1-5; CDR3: CASSFVLDREGQPQHF; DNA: TGTGCCAGCAGCTTTGTGCTCGACAGGGAGGGTCAGCCCCAGCATTTT
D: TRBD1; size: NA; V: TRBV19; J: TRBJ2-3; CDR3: CASSIDRQGNTDTQYF; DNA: TGTGCCAGTAGTATAGATCGACAGGGGAACACAGATACGCAGTATTTT
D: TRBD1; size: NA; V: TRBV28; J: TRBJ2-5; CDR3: CSSSPSTGGETQYF; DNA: TGTTCCAGCAGCCCCTCGACAGGGGGCGAGACCCAGTACTTC
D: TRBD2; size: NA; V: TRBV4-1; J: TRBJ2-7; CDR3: CASSRLAGGIYEQYF; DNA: TGCGCCAGCAGCCGACTAGCGGGAGGGATCTACGAGCAGTACTTC
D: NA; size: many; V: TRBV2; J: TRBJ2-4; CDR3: CAIGGGGGKNIQYF; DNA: TGTGCCATCGGGGGAGGGGGTGGCAAAAACATTCAGTACTTC
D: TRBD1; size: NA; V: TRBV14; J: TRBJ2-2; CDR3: CASSQEQGVMSNTGELFF; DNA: TGTGCCAGCAGCCAAGAACAGGGGGTCATGTCGAACACCGGGGAGCTGTTTTTT
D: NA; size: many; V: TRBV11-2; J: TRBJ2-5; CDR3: CASSLRQGTQETQYF; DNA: TGTGCCAGCAGCTTAAGGCAGGGAACACAAGAGACCCAGTACTTC
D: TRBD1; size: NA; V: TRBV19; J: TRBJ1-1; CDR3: CASSPRGIEAFF; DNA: TGTGCCAGTAGTCCCAGGGGGATTGAAGCTTTCTTT
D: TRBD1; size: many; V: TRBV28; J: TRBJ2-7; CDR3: CASRQQGTPNEQYF; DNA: TGTGCCAGCAGGCAACAGGGGACCCCCAACGAGCAGTACTTC
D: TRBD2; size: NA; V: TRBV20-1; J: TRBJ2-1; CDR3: CSAKPLAGVGNKQFF; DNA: TGCAGTGCTAAACCACTAGCGGGAGTAGGTAATAAGCAGTTCTTC
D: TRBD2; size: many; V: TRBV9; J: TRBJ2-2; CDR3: CASSVNIGGTHTGELFF; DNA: TGTGCCAGCAGCGTAAATATCGGGGGGACTCATACCGGGGAGCTGTTTTTT
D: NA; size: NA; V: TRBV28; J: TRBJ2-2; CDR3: CASSFSAPTGELFF; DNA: TGTGCCAGCAGTTTCTCGGCGCCCACCGGGGAGCTGTTTTTT
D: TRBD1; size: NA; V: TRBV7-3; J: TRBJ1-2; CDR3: CASSKSRDREGYTF; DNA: TGTGCCAGCAGCAAAAGCCGGGACAGGGAAGGCTACACCTTC
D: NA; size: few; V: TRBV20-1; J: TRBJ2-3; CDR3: CSASPQGSTDTQYF; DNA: TGCAGTGCTAGTCCCCAGGGGAGCACAGATACGCAGTATTTT
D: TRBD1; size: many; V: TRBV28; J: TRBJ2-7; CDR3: CASSLPRTGGTYEQYF; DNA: TGTGCCAGCAGTTTACCCCGGACAGGGGGAACCTACGAGCAGTACTTC
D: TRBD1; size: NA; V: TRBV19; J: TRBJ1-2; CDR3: CASNNGDSNYGYTF; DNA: TGTGCCAGTAATAATGGGGACAGTAACTATGGCTACACCTTC
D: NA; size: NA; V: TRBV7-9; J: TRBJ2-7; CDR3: CASSFPRAYEQYF; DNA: TGTGCCAGCAGCTTCCCTCGAGCCTACGAGCAGTACTTC
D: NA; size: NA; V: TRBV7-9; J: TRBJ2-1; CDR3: CASSSSGTPYNEQFF; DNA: TGTGCCAGCAGTTCCTCCGGGACTCCTTACAATGAGCAGTTCTTC
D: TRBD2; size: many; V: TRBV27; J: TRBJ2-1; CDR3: CASSDSGRPGYNEQFF; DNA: TGTGCCAGCAGTGATAGCGGGAGGCCCGGGTACAATGAGCAGTTCTTC
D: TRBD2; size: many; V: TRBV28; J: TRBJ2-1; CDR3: CASSLKIGTSKSNEQFF; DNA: TGTGCCAGCAGTTTAAAAATCGGGACTAGCAAAAGTAATGAGCAGTTCTTC
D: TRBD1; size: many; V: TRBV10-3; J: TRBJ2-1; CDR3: CAISSITTGLLRNEQFF; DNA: TGTGCCATCAGCTCAATAACGACAGGGCTGCTAAGGAATGAGCAGTTCTTC
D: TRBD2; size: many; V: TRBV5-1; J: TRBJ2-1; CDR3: CASSLGLAGVGNEQFF; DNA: TGCGCCAGCAGCTTGGGGCTAGCGGGAGTGGGCAATGAGCAGTTCTTC
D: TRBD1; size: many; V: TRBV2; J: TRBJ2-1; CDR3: CASSDGQGGNEQFF; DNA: TGTGCCAGCAGTGATGGACAGGGGGGCAATGAGCAGTTCTTC
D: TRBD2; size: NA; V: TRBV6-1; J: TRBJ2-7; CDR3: CASSLLYGTSGSLFEQYF; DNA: TGTGCCAGCAGTCTTCTCTATGGGACTAGCGGGAGTCTATTCGAGCAGTACTTC